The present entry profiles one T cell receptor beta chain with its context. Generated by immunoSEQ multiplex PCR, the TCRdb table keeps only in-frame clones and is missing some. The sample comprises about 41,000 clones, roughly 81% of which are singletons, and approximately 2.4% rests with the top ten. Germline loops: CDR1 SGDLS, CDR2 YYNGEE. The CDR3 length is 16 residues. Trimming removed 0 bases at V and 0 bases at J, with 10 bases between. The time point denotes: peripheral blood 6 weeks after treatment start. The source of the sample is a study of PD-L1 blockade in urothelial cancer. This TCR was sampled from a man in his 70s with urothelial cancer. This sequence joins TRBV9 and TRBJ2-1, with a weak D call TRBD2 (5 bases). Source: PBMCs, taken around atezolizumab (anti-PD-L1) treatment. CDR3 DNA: TGTGCCAGCAGCGTAGAAATCGGAGGCTCCTACAATGAGCAGTTCTTC. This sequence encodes CASSVEIGGSYNEQFF.